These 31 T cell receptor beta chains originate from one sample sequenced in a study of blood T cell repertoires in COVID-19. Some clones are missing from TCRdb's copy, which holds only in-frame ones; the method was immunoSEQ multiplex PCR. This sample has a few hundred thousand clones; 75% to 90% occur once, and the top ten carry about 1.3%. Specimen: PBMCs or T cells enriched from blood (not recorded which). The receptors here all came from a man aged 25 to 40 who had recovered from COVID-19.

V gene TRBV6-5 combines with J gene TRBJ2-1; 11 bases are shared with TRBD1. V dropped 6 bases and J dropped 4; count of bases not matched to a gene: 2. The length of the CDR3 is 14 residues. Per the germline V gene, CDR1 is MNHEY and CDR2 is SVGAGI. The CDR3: CASRGQGEYNEQFF. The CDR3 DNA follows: TGTGCCAGCAGGGGACAGGGGGAGTACAATGAGCAGTTCTTC.

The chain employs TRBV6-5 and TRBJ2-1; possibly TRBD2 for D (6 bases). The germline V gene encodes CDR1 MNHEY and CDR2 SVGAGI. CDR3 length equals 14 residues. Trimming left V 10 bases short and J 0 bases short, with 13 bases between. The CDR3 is CATHSGLSYNEQFF. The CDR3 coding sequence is TGTGCCACCCATAGCGGCCTCTCCTACAATGAGCAGTTCTTC.

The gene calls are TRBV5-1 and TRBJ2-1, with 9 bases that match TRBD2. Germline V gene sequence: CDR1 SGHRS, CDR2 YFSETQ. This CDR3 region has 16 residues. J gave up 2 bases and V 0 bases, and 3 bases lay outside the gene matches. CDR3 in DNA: TGCGCCAGCAGCTTGGGAGGACTAGCGCCCTACAATGAGCAGTTCTTC. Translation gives CASSLGGLAPYNEQFF.

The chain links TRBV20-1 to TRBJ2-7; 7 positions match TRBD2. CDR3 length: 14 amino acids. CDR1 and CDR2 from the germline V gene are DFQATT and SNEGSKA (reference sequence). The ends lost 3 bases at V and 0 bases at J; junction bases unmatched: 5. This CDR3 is CSASGGVRSYEQYF. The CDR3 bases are TGCAGTGCTAGTGGGGGGGTCCGCTCCTACGAGCAGTACTTC.

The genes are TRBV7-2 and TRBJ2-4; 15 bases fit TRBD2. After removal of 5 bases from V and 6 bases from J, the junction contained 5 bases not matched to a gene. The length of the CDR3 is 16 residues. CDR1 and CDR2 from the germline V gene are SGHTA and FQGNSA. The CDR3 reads CASSPGLAGGGNIQYF. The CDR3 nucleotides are TGTGCCAGCAGCCCTGGACTAGCGGGAGGGGGAAACATTCAGTACTTC.

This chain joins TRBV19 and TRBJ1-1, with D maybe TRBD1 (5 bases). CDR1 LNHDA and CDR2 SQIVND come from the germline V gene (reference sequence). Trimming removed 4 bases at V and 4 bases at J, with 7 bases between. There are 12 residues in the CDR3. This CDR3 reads CASSTGFTEAFF. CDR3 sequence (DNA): TGTGCCAGTAGTACAGGGTTCACTGAAGCTTTCTTT.

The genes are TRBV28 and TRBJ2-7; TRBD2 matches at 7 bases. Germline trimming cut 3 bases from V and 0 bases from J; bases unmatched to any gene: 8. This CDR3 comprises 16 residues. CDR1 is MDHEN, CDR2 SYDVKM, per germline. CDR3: CASSFLGTTASYEQYF. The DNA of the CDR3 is TGTGCCAGCAGTTTTCTCGGGACTACCGCCTCCTACGAGCAGTACTTC. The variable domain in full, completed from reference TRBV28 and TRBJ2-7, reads DVKVTQSSRYLVKRTGEKVFLECVQDMDHENMFWYRQDPGLGLRLIYFSYDVKMKEKGDIPEGYSVSREKKERFSLILESASTNQTSMYLCASSFLGTTASYEQYFGPGTRLTVT.

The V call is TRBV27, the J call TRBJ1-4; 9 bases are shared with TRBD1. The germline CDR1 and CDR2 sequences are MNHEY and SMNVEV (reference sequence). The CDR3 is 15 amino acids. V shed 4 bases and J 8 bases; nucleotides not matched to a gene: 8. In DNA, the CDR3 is TGTGCCAGCAGTTCCCCAGACAGGGGGGGCGAAAAACTGTTTTTT. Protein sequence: CASSSPDRGGEKLFF. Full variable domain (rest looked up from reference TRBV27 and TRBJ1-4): EAQVTQNPRYLITVTGKKLTVTCSQNMNHEYMSWYRQDPGLGLRQIYYSMNVEVTDKGDVPEGYKVSRKEKRNFPLILESPSPNQTSLYFCASSSPDRGGEKLFFGSGTQLSVL.

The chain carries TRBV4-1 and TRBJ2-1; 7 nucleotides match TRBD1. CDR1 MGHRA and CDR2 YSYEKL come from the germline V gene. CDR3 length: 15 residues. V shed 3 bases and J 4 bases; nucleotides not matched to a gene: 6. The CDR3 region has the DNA TGCGCCAGCAGCCACCGGGACAGCCTTTACAATGAGCAGTTCTTC. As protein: CASSHRDSLYNEQFF.

The CDR3 region is CAETSNTGELFF. The CDR3 DNA reads TGTGCCGAGACATCGAACACCGGGGAGCTGTTTTTT. This rearrangement joins TRBV12-3 or TRBV12-4 to TRBJ2-2; D unclear. Trimming removed 11 bases at V and 0 bases at J, with 7 bases between. This CDR3 spans 12 amino acids.

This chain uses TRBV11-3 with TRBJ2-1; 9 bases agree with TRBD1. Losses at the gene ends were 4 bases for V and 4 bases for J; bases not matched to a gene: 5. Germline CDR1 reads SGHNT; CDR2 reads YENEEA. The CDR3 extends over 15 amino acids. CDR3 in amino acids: CASSSPGQGYNEQFF. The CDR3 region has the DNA TGTGCCAGCAGCTCTCCCGGACAGGGGTACAATGAGCAGTTCTTC.

The CDR3 loop reads CASSQDLALAGGETQYF. The CDR3 bases are TGCGCCAGCAGCCAAGATCTTGCACTAGCGGGGGGAGAGACCCAGTACTTC. The V call is TRBV4-3, the J call TRBJ2-5, with 12 bases matching TRBD2. The V gene's germline CDR1 is LGHNA and CDR2 YSLEER. Unmatched junction bases numbered 6, after V lost 0 bases and J lost 4 bases. This CDR3 is 17 amino acids long.

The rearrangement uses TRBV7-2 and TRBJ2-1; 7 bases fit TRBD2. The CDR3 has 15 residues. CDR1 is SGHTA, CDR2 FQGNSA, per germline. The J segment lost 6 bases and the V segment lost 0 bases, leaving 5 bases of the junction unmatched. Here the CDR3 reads CASSLAASGPNEQFF. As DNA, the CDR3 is TGTGCCAGCAGCTTAGCGGCTAGCGGCCCCAATGAGCAGTTCTTC.

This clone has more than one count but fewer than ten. This CDR3 reads CASSPGQGSYGYTF. The CDR3 nucleotides read TGTGCCAGCAGCCCTGGACAGGGGAGCTATGGCTACACCTTC. The J gene is TRBJ1-2, the V gene TRBV2; 9 bases agree with TRBD1. The CDR3 runs 14 residues. Losses at the gene ends were 6 bases for V and 4 bases for J; bases not matched to a gene: 6. The germline V gene encodes CDR1 SNHLY and CDR2 FYNNEI.

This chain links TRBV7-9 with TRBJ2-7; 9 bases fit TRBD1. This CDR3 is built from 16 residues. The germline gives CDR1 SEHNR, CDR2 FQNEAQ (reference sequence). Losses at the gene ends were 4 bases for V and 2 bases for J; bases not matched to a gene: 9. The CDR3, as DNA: TGTGCCAGCAGCTCCGGCGGACAGGGGCTAACCTACGAGCAGTACTTC. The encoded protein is CASSSGGQGLTYEQYF.

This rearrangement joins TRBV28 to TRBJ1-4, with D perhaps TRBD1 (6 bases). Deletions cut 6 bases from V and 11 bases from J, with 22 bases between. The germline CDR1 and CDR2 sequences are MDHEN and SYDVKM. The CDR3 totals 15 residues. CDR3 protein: CASSSTFGGAIKLFF. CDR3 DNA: TGTGCCAGCAGCTCCACGTTCGGGGGGGCCATTAAACTGTTTTTT.

CDR3: CASSPHTDYSPLHF. The CDR3 region has the DNA TGTGCCAGCAGCCCCCACACGGACTATTCACCCCTCCACTTT. V gene TRBV7-9 combines with J gene TRBJ1-6; D is uncertain. The germline gives CDR1 SEHNR, CDR2 FQNEAQ (reference sequence). The CDR3 is 14 amino acids. Trimming removed 5 bases at V and 8 bases at J, with 13 bases between. The full variable domain, its missing parts supplied by reference TRBV7-9 and TRBJ1-6, is DTGVSQNPRHKITKRGQNVTFRCDPISEHNRLYWYRQTLGQGPEFLTYFQNEAQLEKSRLLSDRFSAERPKGSFSTLEIQRTEQGDSAMYLCASSPHTDYSPLHFGNGTRLTVT.

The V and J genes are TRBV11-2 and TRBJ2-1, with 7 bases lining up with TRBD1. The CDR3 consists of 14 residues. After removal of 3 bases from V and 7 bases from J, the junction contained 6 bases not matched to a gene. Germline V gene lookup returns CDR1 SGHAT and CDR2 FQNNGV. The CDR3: CASSFEGAWNEQFF. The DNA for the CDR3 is TGTGCCAGCAGCTTTGAGGGGGCCTGGAATGAGCAGTTCTTC.

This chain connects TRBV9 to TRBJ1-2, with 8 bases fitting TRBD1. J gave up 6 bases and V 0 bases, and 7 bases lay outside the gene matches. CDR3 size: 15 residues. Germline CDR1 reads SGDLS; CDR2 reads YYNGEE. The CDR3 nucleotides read TGTGCCAGCAGCGTAGAGGGACAGGCGATAGATGGCTACACCTTC. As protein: CASSVEGQAIDGYTF. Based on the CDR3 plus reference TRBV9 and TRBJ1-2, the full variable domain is DSGVTQTPKHLITATGQRVTLRCSPRSGDLSVYWYQQSLDQGLQFLIQYYNGEERAKGNILERFSAQQFPDLHSELNLSSLELGDSALYFCASSVEGQAIDGYTFGSGTRLTVV.

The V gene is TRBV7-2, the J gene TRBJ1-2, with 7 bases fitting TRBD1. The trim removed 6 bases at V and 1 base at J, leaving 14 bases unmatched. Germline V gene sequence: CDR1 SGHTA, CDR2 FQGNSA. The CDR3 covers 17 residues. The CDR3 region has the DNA TGTGCCAGCAGACGCCTACAGGGACAGCTGATTAACTATGGCTACACCTTC. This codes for CASRRLQGQLINYGYTF.

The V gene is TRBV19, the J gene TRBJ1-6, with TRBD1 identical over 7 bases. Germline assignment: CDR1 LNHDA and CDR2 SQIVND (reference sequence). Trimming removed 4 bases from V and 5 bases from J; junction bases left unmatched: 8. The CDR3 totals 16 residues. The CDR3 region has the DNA TGTGCCAGTAGTACCCGGACAGGATGGGATAATTCACCCCTCCACTTT. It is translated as CASSTRTGWDNSPLHF. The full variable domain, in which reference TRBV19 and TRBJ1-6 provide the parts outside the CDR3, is DGGITQSPKYLFRKEGQNVTLSCEQNLNHDAMYWYRQDPGQGLRLIYYSQIVNDFQKGDIAEGYSVSREKKESFPLTVTSAQKNPTAFYLCASSTRTGWDNSPLHFGNGTRLTVT.

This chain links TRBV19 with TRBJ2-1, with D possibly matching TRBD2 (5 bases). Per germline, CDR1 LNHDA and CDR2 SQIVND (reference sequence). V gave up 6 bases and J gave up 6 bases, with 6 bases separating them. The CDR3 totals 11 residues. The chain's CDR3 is CASRSGNEQFF. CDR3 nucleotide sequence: TGTGCCAGTAGAAGCGGCAATGAGCAGTTCTTC.

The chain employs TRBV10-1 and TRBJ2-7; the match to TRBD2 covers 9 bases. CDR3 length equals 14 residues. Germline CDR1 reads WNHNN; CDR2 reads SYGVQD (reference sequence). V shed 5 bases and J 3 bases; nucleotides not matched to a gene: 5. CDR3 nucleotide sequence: TGCGCCAGCAGTTTAACTAGCGGGTTCTACGAGCAGTACTTC. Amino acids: CASSLTSGFYEQYF.

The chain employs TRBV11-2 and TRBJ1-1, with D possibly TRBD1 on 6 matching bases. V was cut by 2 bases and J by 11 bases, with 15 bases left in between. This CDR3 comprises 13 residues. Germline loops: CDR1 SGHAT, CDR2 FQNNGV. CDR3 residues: CASSLNVGAGAFF. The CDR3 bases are TGTGCCAGCAGCTTAAATGTGGGGGCTGGGGCTTTCTTT.

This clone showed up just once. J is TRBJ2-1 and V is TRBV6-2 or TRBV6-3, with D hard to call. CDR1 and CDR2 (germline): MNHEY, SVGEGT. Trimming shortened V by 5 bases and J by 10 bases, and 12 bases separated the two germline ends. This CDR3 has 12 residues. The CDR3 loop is CASSDVGREQFF. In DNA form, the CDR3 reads TGTGCCAGCAGTGACGTGGGCAGGGAGCAGTTCTTC.

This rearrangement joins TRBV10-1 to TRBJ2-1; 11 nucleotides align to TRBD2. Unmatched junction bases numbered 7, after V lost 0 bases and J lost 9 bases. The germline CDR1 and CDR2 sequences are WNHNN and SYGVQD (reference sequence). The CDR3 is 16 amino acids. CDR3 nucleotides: TGCGCCAGCAGTGAGTCCGTACTAGCGGGAGTTATTGAGCAGTTCTTC. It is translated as CASSESVLAGVIEQFF.

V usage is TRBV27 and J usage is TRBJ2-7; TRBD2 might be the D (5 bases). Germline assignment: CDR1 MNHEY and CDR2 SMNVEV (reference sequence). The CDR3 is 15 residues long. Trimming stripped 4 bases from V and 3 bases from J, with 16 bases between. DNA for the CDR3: TGTGCCAGCAGTTCCGGGGATCTCCGCTACTACGAGCAGTACTTC. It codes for CASSSGDLRYYEQYF.

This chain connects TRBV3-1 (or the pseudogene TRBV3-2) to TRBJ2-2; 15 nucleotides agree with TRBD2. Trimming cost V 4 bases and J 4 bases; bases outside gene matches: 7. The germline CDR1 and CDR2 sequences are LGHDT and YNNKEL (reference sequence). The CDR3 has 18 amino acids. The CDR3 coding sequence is TGTGCCAGCAGCCGACGGACTAGCGGGGGGGCTAGCACCGGGGAGCTGTTTTTT. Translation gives CASSRRTSGGASTGELFF.

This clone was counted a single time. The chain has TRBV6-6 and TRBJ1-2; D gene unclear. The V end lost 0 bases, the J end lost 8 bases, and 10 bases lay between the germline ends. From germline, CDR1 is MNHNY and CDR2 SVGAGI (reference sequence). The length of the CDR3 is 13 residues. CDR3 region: CASSYSPGSGYTF. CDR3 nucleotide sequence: TGTGCCAGCAGTTACTCTCCGGGTTCAGGCTACACCTTC.

In DNA, the CDR3 is TGTGCCAGCAGTTACTCGCCCCAGTTCGAACCCCTCCACTTT. This sequence encodes CASSYSPQFEPLHF. The chain joins TRBV6-5 to TRBJ1-6; D is ambiguous. Germline CDR1 is MNHEY and CDR2 is SVGAGI. The CDR3 length is 14 residues. Between the trimmed V and J ends, which lost 0 bases and 12 bases, there was a span of 12 bases.

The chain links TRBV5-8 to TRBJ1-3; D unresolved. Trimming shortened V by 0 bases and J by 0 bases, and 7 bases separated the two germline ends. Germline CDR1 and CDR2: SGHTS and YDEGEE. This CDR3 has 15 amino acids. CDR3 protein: CASSLERPSGNTIYF. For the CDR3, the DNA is TGTGCCAGCAGCTTGGAGAGGCCCTCTGGAAACACCATATATTTT.